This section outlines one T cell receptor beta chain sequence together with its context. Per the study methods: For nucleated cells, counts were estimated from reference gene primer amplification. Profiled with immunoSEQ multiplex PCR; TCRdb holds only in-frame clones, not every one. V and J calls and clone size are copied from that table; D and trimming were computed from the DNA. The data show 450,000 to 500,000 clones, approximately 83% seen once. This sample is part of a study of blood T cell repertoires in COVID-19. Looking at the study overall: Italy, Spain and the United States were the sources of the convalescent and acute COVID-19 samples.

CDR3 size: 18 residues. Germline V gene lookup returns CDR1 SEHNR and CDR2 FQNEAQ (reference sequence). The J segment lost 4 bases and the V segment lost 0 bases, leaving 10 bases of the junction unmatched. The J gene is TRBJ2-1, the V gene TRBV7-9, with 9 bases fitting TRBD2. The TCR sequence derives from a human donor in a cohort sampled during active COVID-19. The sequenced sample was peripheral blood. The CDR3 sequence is CASSLAFGGRALYNEQFF. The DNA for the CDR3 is TGTGCCAGCAGCTTAGCCTTCGGCGGGAGGGCACTGTACAATGAGCAGTTCTTC. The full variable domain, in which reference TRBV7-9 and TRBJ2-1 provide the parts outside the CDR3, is DTGVSQNPRHKITKRGQNVTFRCDPISEHNRLYWYRQTLGQGPEFLTYFQNEAQLEKSRLLSDRFSAERPKGSFSTLEIQRTEQGDSAMYLCASSLAFGGRALYNEQFFGPGTRLTVL.